This record looks at one TCR beta chain sequence and its context. Antigen unknown. The sample comes from a study of cytomegalovirus exposure and HLA in healthy donors. The study's findings and limits: Upon later analysis, TCR association rates were observed to vary by HLA locus, being highest for DRB1 and lowest for HLA-C.

This CDR3 contains 16 residues. Trimming took 2 bases from V and 0 from J, leaving 11 bases between them. Germline loops: CDR1 MNHEY, CDR2 SVGAGI. This PCR relied on a set of 60 Vbeta primers and 13 Jbeta primers. The data were produced by immunoSEQ multiplex PCR, yet TCRdb's version contains in-frame clones alone and is incomplete. In the table there are about 110,000 clones, about 80% of which are singletons. Material for sequencing was PBMCs. The chain employs TRBV6-5 and TRBJ2-1; maybe TRBD2 (5 bases). The TCR originated in a man under 40 in good health and CMV-seropositive. The CDR3 loop reads CASSYRGQISYNEQFF. CDR3 sequence (DNA): TGTGCCAGCAGTTACCGCGGGCAGATCTCCTACAATGAGCAGTTCTTC.